One and the same sample provided the 8 T cell receptor beta chains below, sequenced in a study of T cell changes during pregnancy in multiple sclerosis. Here immunoSEQ multiplex PCR was the method, and the copy in TCRdb shows in-frame clones only, minus some. The sample carries around 60,000 clones, around 93% recorded once. The specimen was peripheral blood, collected after pregnancy. These receptors originate from a female donor with multiple sclerosis, enrolled in a pregnancy study.

The chain recombines TRBV6-5 with TRBJ2-1, with 7 nucleotides matching TRBD1. The germline V gene encodes CDR1 MNHEY and CDR2 SVGAGI. The V gene end was trimmed by 2 bases and the J gene end by 10 bases; junction bases not matched to a gene: 8. The CDR3 runs 14 residues. For the CDR3, the DNA is TGTGCCAGCAGTTACGGAGACAGGGCTAGAGAGCAGTTCTTC. Translated, it gives CASSYGDRAREQFF.

The genes are TRBV7-9 and TRBJ1-2; the D is unclear. The CDR3 spans 16 residues. V was trimmed by 0 bases and J by 0 bases, leaving 11 bases between them. Germline V lookup: CDR1 SEHNR, CDR2 FQNEAQ (reference sequence). The CDR3 DNA sequence: TGTGCCAGCAGCTTAGCGCGGATAGAAGCTAACTATGGCTACACCTTC. Translated: CASSLARIEANYGYTF.

CDR3 DNA sequence: TGCGCCAGCAGCCAAGGGGGACTAGAGACGCAGTATTTT. Translated: CASSQGGLETQYF. The chain links TRBV4-1 to TRBJ2-3; TRBD2 matches 8 bases. Losses at the gene ends were 1 base for V and 9 bases for J; bases not matched to a gene: 3. This CDR3 contains 13 residues. Germline values: CDR1 MGHRA, CDR2 YSYEKL.

The V and J genes are TRBV19 and TRBJ1-4, with 7 bases matching TRBD1. CDR1 and CDR2 (germline): LNHDA, SQIVND (reference sequence). The CDR3 extends over 15 amino acids. V gave up 6 bases and J gave up 7 bases; unmatched junction bases: 11. CDR3 nucleotides: TGTGCCAGTAGCAGCCAGGGGGTTAGGCGTGAAAAACTGTTTTTT. It yields the protein CASSSQGVRREKLFF. Combining the CDR3 with reference TRBV19 and TRBJ1-4 gives the whole variable domain DGGITQSPKYLFRKEGQNVTLSCEQNLNHDAMYWYRQDPGQGLRLIYYSQIVNDFQKGDIAEGYSVSREKKESFPLTVTSAQKNPTAFYLCASSSQGVRREKLFFGSGTQLSVL.

The chain employs TRBV14 and TRBJ2-7; 10 bases match TRBD2. V lost 0 bases to trimming and J lost 6 bases; unmatched junction nucleotides: 8. This CDR3 comprises 16 residues. Germline CDR1 SGHDN, CDR2 FVKESK. CDR3 nucleotides: TGTGCCAGCAGCCAAGATCTAAGCGGGAGGGCCGGCGAGCAGTACTTC. It codes for CASSQDLSGRAGEQYF.

The gene calls are TRBV5-6 and TRBJ2-3, with TRBD2 matching over 14 bases. Unmatched junction bases numbered 5, after V lost 4 bases and J lost 1 base. Germline lookup yields CDR1 SGHDT and CDR2 YYEEEE. The CDR3 runs to 17 residues. The CDR3 coding sequence is TGTGCCAGCAGCCCTCCGGGACTAGCGGGGGGCACAGATACGCAGTATTTT. This translates into CASSPPGLAGGTDTQYF.

This rearrangement joins TRBV18 to TRBJ2-1, with D possibly being TRBD1 (6 bases). CDR3 size: 12 residues. V lost 5 bases and J lost 9, with 11 bases in between. Germline V gene sequence: CDR1 KGHSH, CDR2 LQKENI. CDR3 nucleotides: TGTGCCAGCTCAATGGGGGCGGGTGAGCAGTTCTTC. Residues: CASSMGAGEQFF.

The chain links TRBV7-9 to TRBJ2-1; 9 nucleotides agree with TRBD2. The CDR3 runs to 16 residues. Germline CDR1 and CDR2: SEHNR and FQNEAQ (reference sequence). V shed 5 bases and J 0 bases; nucleotides not matched to a gene: 5. CDR3 amino acids: CASSPTSGASYNEQFF. In DNA form, the CDR3 reads TGTGCCAGCAGCCCGACTAGCGGAGCCTCCTACAATGAGCAGTTCTTC.